These T cell receptor beta chains were read from a single sample in a study of shared clonotypes between healthy human individuals. TCRdb's copy holds only in-frame clones and misses some; the assay was immunoSEQ multiplex PCR. Here the sample spans about 1 million clones, about 75% being singletons. The source material was memory CD4+ T cells sorted from blood. These TCRs come from a man between 18 and 29 years old in good health. CDR3s include the opening cysteine and the closing phenylalanine or tryptophan. Fields, in order: clone size, D gene, V gene, J gene, CDR3 DNA, CDR3 protein. The D gene is left open where the match is weak. Expanded clones get a size class; other rows say once, few or many, or leave the size out.

few	NA	TRBV10-3	TRBJ2-3	TGTGCCATCAGTGAGAGCGTTATGCAGTATTTT	CAISESVMQYF
NA	TRBD1	TRBV4-1	TRBJ1-1	TGCGCCAGCAGCACGGACAGGGGGCCTACGGGGACTGAAGCTTTCTTT	CASSTDRGPTGTEAFF
many	NA	TRBV28	TRBJ2-4	TGTGCCAGCAGTTCCCCTAGTGGGTCGGGGCTAGCCAAAAACATTCAGTACTTC	CASSSPSGSGLAKNIQYF
few	NA	TRBV10-1	TRBJ2-1	TGCGCCAGCAGTGAGCTGGTACAGGGTGGCAATGAGCAGTTCTTC	CASSELVQGGNEQFF
NA	TRBD1	TRBV10-3	TRBJ1-2	TGTGCCATCAGTGAAACAGGGGGCGATTCGAATGGCTACACCTTC	CAISETGGDSNGYTF
once	TRBD2	TRBV13	TRBJ2-1	TGTGCCAGCCTCCCCCTACCGGGACTACCATTGGGATCCTACAATGAGCAGTTCTTC	CASLPLPGLPLGSYNEQFF
NA	NA	TRBV10-1	TRBJ1-1	TGCGCCAGCAGTGAGTCGGCCGTTGGAGCTTTCTTT	CASSESAVGAFF
NA	NA	TRBV6-6	TRBJ1-2	TGTGCCAGCGGTGGACAAGGAGAGGTCTATGGCTACACCTTC	CASGGQGEVYGYTF
NA	NA	TRBV9	TRBJ2-5	TGTGCCAGCAGCGTGGCCGGGGGCCAAGAGACCCAGTACTTC	CASSVAGGQETQYF
NA	NA	TRBV19	TRBJ2-3	TGTGCCAGTAGTATAGTACCAGGCAGGGCGAGCACAGATACGCAGTATTTT	CASSIVPGRASTDTQYF
NA	TRBD2	TRBV6-1	TRBJ2-7	TGTGCCAGCACCGGGACTAGCGTATCCTACGAGCAGTACTTC	CASTGTSVSYEQYF
NA	TRBD1	TRBV5-6	TRBJ1-1	TGTGCCAGCAGCTTGGGGTTTAGGGGGCAGAACACTGAAGCTTTCTTT	CASSLGFRGQNTEAFF
NA	NA	TRBV18	TRBJ2-7	TGTGCCAGCTCACGCGACAATTCCTACGAGCAGTACTTC	CASSRDNSYEQYF
NA	NA	TRBV6-1	TRBJ1-4	TGTGCCAGCACCCGGGGCAGCGGAGAAAAACTGTTTTTT	CASTRGSGEKLFF
NA	NA	TRBV19	TRBJ1-1	TGTGCCAGTAGTGTTGGACAGTGGGGCACTGAAGCTTTCTTT	CASSVGQWGTEAFF
NA	NA	TRBV7-9	TRBJ2-3	TGTGCCAGCAGCCTGGGACTTCGATTTATCACAGATACGCAGTATTTT	CASSLGLRFITDTQYF
NA	TRBD2	TRBV2	TRBJ2-1	TGTGCCAGCAGTGATGCGCGGGGGGGCAATGAGCAGTTCTTC	CASSDARGGNEQFF
NA	NA	TRBV18	TRBJ1-5	TGTGCCAGCTCGCGGGGGAATAGCAATCAGCCCCAGCATTTT	CASSRGNSNQPQHF
NA	NA	TRBV11-2	TRBJ2-1	TGTGCCAGCAGCTTAACAGCTGGATCCTACAATGAGCAGTTCTTC	CASSLTAGSYNEQFF
once	NA	TRBV6-6	TRBJ2-2	TGTGCCAGCAGCACCCCGGGAAGCACCGGGGAGCTGTTTTTT	CASSTPGSTGELFF
NA	NA	TRBV6-1	TRBJ1-2	TGTGCCAGCAGTGTCGAAGGAGACAGCCTCTATGGCTACACCTTC	CASSVEGDSLYGYTF
NA	NA	TRBV2	TRBJ1-5	TGTGCCAGCAGACAGGGAAGCTTTGATCAGCCCCAGCATTTT	CASRQGSFDQPQHF
NA	TRBD1	TRBV27	TRBJ2-3	TGTGCCAGCAGTTTAAAGGGACAGCCCACAGATACGCAGTATTTT	CASSLKGQPTDTQYF
NA	NA	TRBV5-1	TRBJ2-3	TGCGCCAGCAGCTTGGCCAGGTTCACAGATACGCAGTATTTT	CASSLARFTDTQYF
NA	NA	TRBV19	TRBJ2-2	TGTGCCAGCTCTGAGGGGGGGTCCAACACCGGGGAGCTGTTTTTT	CASSEGGSNTGELFF
NA	NA	TRBV7-2	TRBJ2-7	TGTGCCAGCAGCTTCCAGAGTTCGAGCTCCTACGAGCAGTACTTC	CASSFQSSSSYEQYF
NA	NA	TRBV5-1	TRBJ1-3	TGCGCCAGCAGCTTGGGGGGTTCCGGAGGCACCATATATTTT	CASSLGGSGGTIYF
NA	NA	TRBV6-1	TRBJ1-5	TGTGCCAGCATCGAAGGAGGGCAACGCAATCAGCCCCAGCATTTT	CASIEGGQRNQPQHF
NA	NA	TRBV7-9	TRBJ2-3	TGTGCCAGCAGCTCGACGGGAGATACGCAGTATTTT	CASSSTGDTQYF
NA	NA	TRBV2	TRBJ1-6	TGTGCCAGCACACGGGACCCCTGGGAAACAAATTCACCCCTCCACTTT	CASTRDPWETNSPLHF
NA	NA	TRBV6-1	TRBJ1-2	TGTGCCAGCAGTGAAGGTGGGGGACGCTATGGCTACACCTTC	CASSEGGGRYGYTF
NA	TRBD1	TRBV18	TRBJ1-6	TGTGCCAGCTCACCACTACAGGGGGCTAATTCACCCCTCCACTTT	CASSPLQGANSPLHF
NA	NA	TRBV11-3	TRBJ2-1	TGTGCCAGCAGCTTACGGAAAGAAAATGAGCAGTTCTTC	CASSLRKENEQFF
NA	NA	TRBV5-6	TRBJ2-1	TGTGCCAGCAGCGCGGGTCGACAGACCATCCTCTACAATGAGCAGTTCTTC	CASSAGRQTILYNEQFF
NA	NA	TRBV6-5	TRBJ2-1	TGTGCCAGCGCAGGGGGGGGAGCCTACAATGAGCAGTTCTTC	CASAGGGAYNEQFF
NA	TRBD1	TRBV28	TRBJ1-2	TGTGCCAGCAGTTCCTGGACAGGCAAATATGGCTACACCTTC	CASSSWTGKYGYTF
NA	NA	TRBV10-2	TRBJ1-2	TGCGCCAGCAGTGAGCTGAGATATGGCTACACCTTC	CASSELRYGYTF
NA	NA	TRBV11-2	TRBJ2-7	TGTGCCAGCAAGGTCCGGACAGCAGGCGAGCAGTACTTC	CASKVRTAGEQYF
NA	TRBD1	TRBV5-1	TRBJ1-2	TGCGCCAGCAGCGTAACCGGGACAGGAGATACAAACTATGGCTACACCTTC	CASSVTGTGDTNYGYTF
NA	NA	TRBV6-1	TRBJ2-5	TGTGCCAGCAGTGCAGTGCAAGAGACCCAGTACTTC	CASSAVQETQYF
many	TRBD1	TRBV19	TRBJ2-1	TGTGCCAGTAGTATTGGGACAGGGTCATGGGGGGAGCAGTTCTTC	CASSIGTGSWGEQFF
few	NA	TRBV2	TRBJ1-2	TGTGCCAGCAGTGAAAGGGCGTCTGGCTACACCTTC	CASSERASGYTF
NA	NA	TRBV18	TRBJ2-5	TGTGCCAGCTCGAAGGAGGAGACCCAGTACTTC	CASSKEETQYF
NA	NA	TRBV29-1	TRBJ1-1	TGCAGCGTTGAAGTATGGGGGATGAACACTGAAGCTTTCTTT	CSVEVWGMNTEAFF
few	TRBD1	TRBV11-2	TRBJ1-2	TGTGCCAGCAGCCCCGGACAGGGGAATGGCTACACCTTC	CASSPGQGNGYTF
NA	NA	TRBV7-2	TRBJ1-5	TGTGCCAGCAGCTTATCCGGTCACGCGGGCCAGCCCCAGCATTTT	CASSLSGHAGQPQHF
few	NA	TRBV6-5	TRBJ2-1	TGTGCCAGCAGTAACCCCCCGGGGAATGAGCAGTTCTTC	CASSNPPGNEQFF
NA	TRBD1	TRBV28	TRBJ1-1	TGTGCCAGCAGTCCGACAGGGGCGTTGGCTGAAGCTTTCTTT	CASSPTGALAEAFF
NA	NA	TRBV5-1	TRBJ2-1	TGCGCCAGCAGCTTGGGTCCCGGTAGCTCCTACAATGAGCAGTTCTTC	CASSLGPGSSYNEQFF
few	TRBD2	TRBV11-2	TRBJ2-7	TGTGCCAGCAGCCTGGGGGAGGGGTCAGGCTACGAGCAGTACTTC	CASSLGEGSGYEQYF
few	TRBD1	TRBV5-1	TRBJ1-2	TGCGCCAGCAGCCCAGACAGGGGTAAGGGCTACACCTTC	CASSPDRGKGYTF